This TCR beta chain was recovered during a study of T cells in Graves' hyperthyroidism and ophthalmopathy. Points from the study as a whole: Blood also carried most thyroid clonotypes expanded above 0.001.

Germline values: CDR1 SGHRS, CDR2 YFSETQ. Deletions cut 4 bases from V and 1 base from J, with 11 bases between. The CDR3 extends over 14 amino acids. From RNA transcripts, TCR beta CDR3 regions were amplified. Carried out on the TCR CDR3, a first-round RT-PCR used the HTBI primer set. TCRdb re-called the multiplex PCR reads through MiXCR, storing one row per CDR3 protein. The sample consists of about 410,000 distinct CDR3 sequences, about 14% of them appearing once. The table lists this clonotype with many counts. Its target is unknown. Clinicians diagnosed patients from clinical symptoms, serum thyroxine and TRAb, thyroid ultrasound and orbital computed tomography. Fresh peripheral blood, approximately 9.7 ml, was the source of the PBMCs.

Sequenced material: blood. The rearrangement links TRBV5-1 to TRBJ1-1; D possibly corresponds to TRBD1 (5 bases). The receptor was isolated from a man aged 18 to 30 with Graves' ophthalmopathy. The CDR3 sequence is CASSPDGTNTEAFF. CDR3 DNA sequence: TGCGCCAGCAGCCCGGATGGGACGAACACTGAAGCTTTCTTT.